This T cell receptor (beta chain) was recorded in a study of T cell changes during pregnancy in multiple sclerosis. Clones were read by immunoSEQ multiplex PCR, and TCRdb kept only the in-frame ones, dropping some. Of 85,000 to 90,000 clones in the sample, nearly 95% were seen once. The CDR3 extends over 13 amino acids. V was pared by 2 bases and J by 5 bases, with 10 bases between. Germline V gene data show CDR1 as SQVTM and CDR2 as ANQGSEA. V and J are TRBV29-1 and TRBJ2-1, with TRBD2 as a possible D gene (5 bases). The source of this sequence is a female donor in good health, enrolled as a control in a pregnancy study. This material consisted of peripheral blood, taken after pregnancy. CDR3 sequence (DNA): TGCAGCGTTGAATTCGCCGGGAACAATGAGCAGTTCTTC. Translated: CSVEFAGNNEQFF.